The clone carrying this T cell receptor beta chain came up a few times. The source of the sample is a study of type 1 and type 2 diabetes patients. Amplification started from genomic DNA. Amplification of the beta chain CDR3 used 30 forward and 13 reverse multiplex primers. One entry per CDR3 protein results from TCRdb running MiXCR on the multiplex PCR reads. The data contain around 300,000 distinct CDR3 sequences, roughly 44% of them singletons. The ends lost 5 bases at V and 9 bases at J; junction bases unmatched: 12. Germline V gives CDR1 LNHDA, CDR2 SQIVND (reference sequence). This CDR3 is 14 amino acids long.

The sequenced sample consisted of peripheral blood mononuclear cells (PBMCs). This receptor was identified in a man younger than 30 with type 2 diabetes. V is TRBV19 and J is TRBJ2-5; 7 nucleotides match TRBD1. DNA for the CDR3: TGTGCCAGTAGTCCGGGACAGCTACAGACGGCCCAGTACTTC. Translating it yields CASSPGQLQTAQYF.